This note documents a single T cell receptor (beta chain) sequence. Ages ranged from about 18 to 89 years, with residence in more than 20 US areas. The data were obtained in a study of blood T cell repertoires in COVID-19. On the study more broadly: Italy, Spain and the United States were the sources of the convalescent and acute COVID-19 samples.

The V gene end was trimmed by 5 bases and the J gene end by 3 bases; junction bases not matched to a gene: 7. CDR1 KGHSH and CDR2 LQKENI come from the germline V gene. This CDR3 is 17 amino acids long. Assay: immunoSEQ multiplex PCR; the TCRdb copy retains only in-frame clones and omits some. The data contain approximately 180,000 clones, 70% to 85% of them seen just once; the ten biggest clones take up 15% to 20%. The TCR was taken from a woman in her 50s who had recovered from COVID-19. This chain joins TRBV18 and TRBJ2-2; TRBD1 matches 12 bases. Sequenced material: PBMCs or T cells enriched from blood (not recorded which). Here the CDR3 DNA reads TGTGCCAGCTCAAGATGGGACAGGGGGCCGTACACCGGGGAGCTGTTTTTT. Its translation is CASSRWDRGPYTGELFF.